The 4 T cell receptor beta chains presented below share a single source sample, sequenced in a study of T cells after yellow fever vaccination. From the 5' RACE reads, TCRdb called clonotypes with MiXCR, one entry per CDR3 protein. The table lists 200,000 or so distinct CDR3 sequences, more than 6.5% of them singletons, with 0.85% to 1.2% in the top ten. This sample comprised CD4+ T cells sorted from PBMCs, obtained on the day of the yellow fever booster vaccination. The receptors come from a man aged 25-40 years who received the YFV17D yellow fever vaccine.

This clonotype was counted a few times. The V gene is TRBV19, the J gene TRBJ1-1; D is uncertain. Trimming cost V 1 base and J 0 bases, with 12 bases left between them. CDR3 length: 16 residues. Germline lookup yields CDR1 LNHDA and CDR2 SQIVND (reference sequence). The CDR3 sequence: CASSIVYSLLNTEAFF. Here the CDR3 DNA reads TGTGCCAGTAGTATAGTCTACAGCCTTTTGAACACTGAAGCTTTCTTT.

This clonotype was recorded many times. The CDR3 is CASSLEAGGIQYF. The CDR3 bases are TGTGCCAGCAGCTTAGAGGCGGGGGGCATTCAGTACTTC. The chain is built from TRBV11-2 and TRBJ2-4; 8 bases align to TRBD2. CDR1 is SGHAT, CDR2 FQNNGV, per germline. J was trimmed by 9 bases and V by 0 bases; bases with no gene match: 1. This CDR3 has 13 amino acids.

The chain couples TRBV20-1 to TRBJ2-5; 15 bases match TRBD2. V dropped 5 bases and J dropped 2; count of bases not matched to a gene: 6. The CDR3 sequence is 16 residues long. The germline gives CDR1 DFQATT, CDR2 SNEGSKA (reference sequence). The CDR3 bases are TGCAGTGCTGCCGGACTAGCGGGAGGGCATCAAGAGACCCAGTACTTC. Its translation is CSAAGLAGGHQETQYF.

This clonotype was observed many times. The rearrangement links TRBV4-1 to TRBJ1-1; tentatively, D is TRBD1 (5 bases). From germline, CDR1 is MGHRA and CDR2 YSYEKL. This CDR3 region has 15 residues. The V and J ends lost 3 bases and 2 bases respectively, with 13 bases between them. CDR3 DNA: TGCGCCAGCAGCCAGCCGGCCCGGACAAACACTGAAGCTTTCTTT. This sequence encodes CASSQPARTNTEAFF.